The present entry profiles one T cell receptor (beta chain) with its context. The antigen is undetermined. This entry comes from a study of cytomegalovirus exposure and HLA in healthy donors. Across the study: Of more than 350 genotyped donors, about 80% clustered with self-reported Caucasian donors.

A multiplex PCR was run with 60 Vbeta primers and 13 Jbeta primers. Assay used: immunoSEQ multiplex PCR; TCRdb lists only in-frame clones, some missing. The sample includes over 100,000 clones, approximately 81% of them seen just once. J lost 7 bases, V lost 6 bases, and 13 bases had no gene match. In germline, CDR1 is MNHNY, CDR2 SVGAGI (reference sequence). CDR3 size: 16 residues. General study findings and limits: In an earlier analysis, most TCR beta V segments were productive about 90% or about 30% of the time.

The rearrangement uses TRBV6-6 and TRBJ2-1, with 9 bases identical to TRBD1. The sequence was collected from a male donor in good health and CMV-seronegative. Sequencing was carried out using PBMCs. The DNA of the CDR3 is TGTGCCAGCAGCGCAAGCCGACAGGGGGATAGAAATGAGCAGTTCTTC. Translated: CASSASRQGDRNEQFF.